The rows below give T cell receptor beta chains drawn from one sample of a study of blood T cell repertoires in COVID-19. Sequenced by immunoSEQ multiplex PCR; TCRdb stores in-frame clones only, minus some. This sample has under 100,000 clones, with 89% found just once. The sequencing input was peripheral blood. These receptor sequences come from a man aged 45-65 years with acute or convalescent COVID-19. Both conserved end residues are trimmed from each CDR3.

j_call v_call cdr3_aa
TRBJ2-7 TRBV3-1/TRBV3-2 ASSQFGSRSSGGSEQY
TRBJ2-5 TRBV5-1 ASSVTSGAKETQY
TRBJ1-5 TRBV6-5 ASSYSNGPQH
TRBJ1-1 TRBV25-1 ASSEFGLSNTEAF
TRBJ1-2 TRBV6-5 ASRDDRANYGYT
TRBJ1-6 TRBV25-1 ASSESRQYGSYNSPLH
TRBJ2-5 TRBV7-3 ASSSTGGLETQY
TRBJ1-1 TRBV12-5 ASGLVRAEAPVGEAEAF
TRBJ2-3 TRBV30 AWSVQGLWTQY
TRBJ1-2 TRBV12-5 ASGLVPQGGYT
TRBJ1-1 TRBV19 ASSDRWNTEAF
TRBJ1-6 TRBV6-6 ASSGQGAYNSPLH
TRBJ2-6 TRBV3-1/TRBV3-2 ASSQDPRDRRASGANVLT
TRBJ2-7 TRBV7-9 ASSIQTGSYEQY
TRBJ1-1 TRBV6-5 ASRQGMNTEAF
TRBJ2-7 TRBV5-1 ASSLFQGRLAYEQY
TRBJ1-1 TRBV5-1 ASRQVQGHTEAF
TRBJ1-5 TRBV5-1 ASSLGPGGWGQPQH
TRBJ1-5 TRBV3-1/TRBV3-2 ASSQQGSNQPQH
TRBJ2-3 TRBV5-4 ASSRGTSGGGGDTQY
TRBJ1-5 TRBV27 ASSSTGVQPQH
TRBJ1-1 TRBV5-5 ASSFFGRGGTEAF
TRBJ1-1 TRBV6-5 ASIWDRDTEAF
TRBJ2-3 TRBV28 ASSPTDASTDTQY
TRBJ2-3 TRBV11-2 ASGGFPADTQY
TRBJ1-2 TRBV19 ASSISRQGTYGYT
TRBJ1-2 TRBV30 AWSRGSHGYT
TRBJ1-2 TRBV7-9 ASSGDNNYGYT
TRBJ1-1 TRBV5-1 ASSAGTGRTEAF
TRBJ2-1 TRBV6-5 ASKTGTGVYEQF
TRBJ1-2 TRBV19 ASSIEGRLYGYT
TRBJ1-2 TRBV19 ASSQRTETNYGYT
TRBJ1-2 TRBV6-5 ASSRGFNYGYT
TRBJ1-6 TRBV28 ASSLASTGGNSPLH
TRBJ2-3 TRBV3-1/TRBV3-2 ASSQALGGGQY
TRBJ1-4 TRBV15 ATSRGQDEKLF
TRBJ1-1 TRBV7-6 ASRPDRGPTPEAF
TRBJ1-3 TRBV5-6 ASSLGGGGNTIY
TRBJ2-5 TRBV5-5 ASSPRDGGNIQETQY
TRBJ2-3 TRBV6-1 ASSEAFTGTDTQY
TRBJ2-7 TRBV10-3 ASDPTGILYEQY
TRBJ2-1 TRBV4-1 ASSQGPPLSYNEQF
TRBJ2-5 TRBV4-2 ASCRLAGYQETQY
TRBJ1-1 TRBV18 ASSPGKTGVPGTEAF
TRBJ1-1 TRBV7-8 ASSPQTGDTEAF
TRBJ1-3 TRBV30 ACRKGVGLGNTIY
TRBJ1-3 TRBV5-1 ASSAYSSSGNTIY
TRBJ1-3 TRBV6-5 ASSYTGGTGNTIY
TRBJ2-3 TRBV6-1 ASSEIRGDTQY
TRBJ2-1 TRBV20-1 SASLAGINEQF
TRBJ2-7 TRBV7-9 ASSPGQSYEQY
TRBJ1-3 TRBV6-1 ASSDGQTSGNTIY
TRBJ1-2 TRBV2 ASSEAPGGSYGYT